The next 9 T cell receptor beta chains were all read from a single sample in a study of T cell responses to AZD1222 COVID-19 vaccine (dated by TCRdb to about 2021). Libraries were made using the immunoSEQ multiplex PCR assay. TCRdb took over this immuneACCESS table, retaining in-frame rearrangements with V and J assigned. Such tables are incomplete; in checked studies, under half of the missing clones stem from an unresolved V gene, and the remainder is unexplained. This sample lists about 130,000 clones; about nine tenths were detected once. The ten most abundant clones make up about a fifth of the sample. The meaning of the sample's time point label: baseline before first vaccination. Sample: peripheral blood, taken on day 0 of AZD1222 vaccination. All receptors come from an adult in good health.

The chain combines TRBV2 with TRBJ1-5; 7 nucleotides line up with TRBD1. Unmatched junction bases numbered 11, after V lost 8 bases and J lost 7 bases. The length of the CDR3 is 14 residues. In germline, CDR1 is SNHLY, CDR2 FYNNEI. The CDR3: CASQEEAGGQPQHF. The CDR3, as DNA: TGTGCCAGCCAAGAAGAAGCAGGGGGACAGCCCCAGCATTTT.

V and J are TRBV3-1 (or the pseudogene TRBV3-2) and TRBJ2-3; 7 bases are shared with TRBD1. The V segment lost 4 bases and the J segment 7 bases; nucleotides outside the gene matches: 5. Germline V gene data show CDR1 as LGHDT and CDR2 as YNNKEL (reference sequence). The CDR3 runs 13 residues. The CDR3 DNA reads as TGTGCCAGCAGCCCTCGGGACAGCCATACGCAGTATTTT. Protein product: CASSPRDSHTQYF.

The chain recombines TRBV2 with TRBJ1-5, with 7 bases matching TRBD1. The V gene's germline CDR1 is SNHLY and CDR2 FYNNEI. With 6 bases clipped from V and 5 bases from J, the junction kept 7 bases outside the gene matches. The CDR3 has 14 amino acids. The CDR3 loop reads CASSYTGADQPQHF. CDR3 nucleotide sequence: TGTGCCAGCAGCTACACAGGGGCGGATCAGCCCCAGCATTTT.

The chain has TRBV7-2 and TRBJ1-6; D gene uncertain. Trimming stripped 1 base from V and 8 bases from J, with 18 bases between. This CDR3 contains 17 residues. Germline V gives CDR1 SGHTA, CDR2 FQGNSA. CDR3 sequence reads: CASSLVSRGIRDSPLHF. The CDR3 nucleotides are TGTGCCAGCAGCTTAGTATCTCGAGGGATTAGGGATTCACCCCTCCACTTT. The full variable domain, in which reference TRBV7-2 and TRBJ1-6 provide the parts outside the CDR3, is GAGVSQSPSNKVTEKGKDVELRCDPISGHTALYWYRQSLGQGLEFLIYFQGNSAPDKSGLPSDRFSAERTGGSVSTLTIQRTQQEDSAVYLCASSLVSRGIRDSPLHFGNGTRLTVT.

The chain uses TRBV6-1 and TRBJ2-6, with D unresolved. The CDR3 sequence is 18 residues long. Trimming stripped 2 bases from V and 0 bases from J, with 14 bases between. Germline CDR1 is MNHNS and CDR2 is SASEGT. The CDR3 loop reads CASSERALSTSGANVLTF. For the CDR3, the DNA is TGTGCCAGCAGTGAACGGGCACTCAGCACCTCTGGGGCCAACGTCCTGACTTTC.

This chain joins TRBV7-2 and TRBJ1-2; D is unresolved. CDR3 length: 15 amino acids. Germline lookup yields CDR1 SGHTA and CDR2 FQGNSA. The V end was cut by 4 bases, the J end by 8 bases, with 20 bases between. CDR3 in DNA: TGTGCCAGCAGCTCTTTAGTTGGGCCCGGCGGGGGCTACACCTTC. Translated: CASSSLVGPGGGYTF.

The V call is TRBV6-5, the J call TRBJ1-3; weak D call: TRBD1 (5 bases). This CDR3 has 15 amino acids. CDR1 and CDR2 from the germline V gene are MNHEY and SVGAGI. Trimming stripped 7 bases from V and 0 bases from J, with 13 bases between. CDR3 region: CASTQVAISGNTIYF. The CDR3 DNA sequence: TGTGCCAGCACACAGGTAGCCATCTCTGGAAACACCATATATTTT.

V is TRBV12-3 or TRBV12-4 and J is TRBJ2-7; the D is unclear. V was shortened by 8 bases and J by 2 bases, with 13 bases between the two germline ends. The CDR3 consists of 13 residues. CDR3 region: CASALLGAYEQYF. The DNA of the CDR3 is TGTGCCAGCGCTTTGTTAGGAGCCTACGAGCAGTACTTC.

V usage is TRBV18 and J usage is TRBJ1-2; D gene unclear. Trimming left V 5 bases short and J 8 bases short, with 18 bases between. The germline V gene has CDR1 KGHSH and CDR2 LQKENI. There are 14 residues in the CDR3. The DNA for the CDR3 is TGTGCCAGCTCAGAAGGGATCGAAGGAAGAGGCTACACCTTC. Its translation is CASSEGIEGRGYTF.